Given below is one T cell receptor beta chain in context. Germline V lookup: CDR1 MNHEY, CDR2 SMNVEV (reference sequence). The V and J ends lost 6 bases and 5 bases respectively, with 13 bases between them. The CDR3 has 14 residues. Some clones are missing from TCRdb's copy, which holds only in-frame ones; the method was immunoSEQ multiplex PCR. The sample lists 90,000 to 100,000 clones, roughly 88% seen once, with about an eighth in the top ten. This sample is part of a study of T cell responses to AZD1222 COVID-19 vaccine. Sequences were derived from peripheral blood, sampled 28 days after the second AZD1222 dose. The sequence came from an adult who received the AZD1222 COVID-19 vaccine. This chain links TRBV27 with TRBJ1-4; a weak D match, TRBD1 (6 bases). The DNA of the CDR3 is TGTGCCAGCAGCCCGGGACATTCGAATGAAAAACTGTTTTTT. Its protein product is CASSPGHSNEKLFF.